These 20 T cell receptor beta chains originate from one sample sequenced in a study of radiotherapy plus CTLA-4 blockade in lung cancer. Libraries were prepared by immunoSEQ multiplex PCR; TCRdb keeps only in-frame clonotypes and omits some of them. The top ten hold approximately 22% of the sample, which has some 73,000 clones, 60% to 85% seen once. Sequenced here: peripheral blood, sampled from a patient treated with radiotherapy plus ipilimumab. The receptors were gathered from a human donor with non-small cell lung cancer whose response to radiotherapy plus ipilimumab could not be evaluated. Some clones in this sample may be carry-over from other donors' samples.

Note on this clone: One end of the junction varies from germline; a read error may be responsible. This chain links TRBV7-7 with TRBJ2-1; TRBD2 aligns across 7 bases. The CDR3 is 16 residues long. Germline CDR1 and CDR2: SSHAT and FNYEAQ (reference sequence). The CDR3 DNA sequence: TGTGCTAGCAGCCAAGGACTAGACTTAGCTGTGGATGAGCAGTTCTTC. Translating it yields CASSQGLDLAVDEQFF.

The chain recombines TRBV9 with TRBJ1-2; TRBD1 aligns across 7 bases. After removal of 0 bases from V and 1 base from J, the junction contained 3 bases not matched to a gene. From germline, CDR1 is SGDLS and CDR2 YYNGEE. The CDR3 consists of 15 residues. In DNA form, the CDR3 reads TGTGCCAGCAGCGTAGAAGGGGGCCTTAACTATGGCTACACCTTC. Encoded protein: CASSVEGGLNYGYTF.

This clone was recorded a few times. The chain recombines TRBV9 with TRBJ1-2; TRBD1 aligns across 9 bases. V lost 1 base, J lost 6 bases, and 4 bases stayed unmatched. The CDR3 is 14 residues long. CDR1 is SGDLS and CDR2 is YYNGEE in the germline V gene. CDR3 nucleotide sequence: TGTGCCAGCAGCGTACAACAGGGGGCGGATGGCTACACCTTC. It yields the protein CASSVQQGADGYTF.

The chain joins TRBV10-3 to TRBJ2-7; D might be TRBD2 (6 bases). The germline V and J ends were trimmed by 7 bases and 1 base, with 11 bases remaining between them. This CDR3 has 13 residues. From germline, CDR1 is ENHRY and CDR2 SYGVKD. Written as DNA, the CDR3 is TGTGCCATCACCCGGGAGTCGTCCTACGAGCAGTACTTC. Protein product: CAITRESSYEQYF.

The chain carries TRBV11-2 and TRBJ1-5; 7 bases match TRBD1. The CDR3 spans 16 residues. CDR1 is SGHAT, CDR2 FQNNGV, per germline. The junction had 5 bases not matched to a gene; V was cut back by 0 bases and J by 3 bases. CDR3 sequence: CASSLDLDRANQPQHF. CDR3 in DNA: TGTGCCAGCAGCTTAGACCTAGACAGGGCCAATCAGCCCCAGCATTTT.

The sample holds a few counts of this clone. The chain links TRBV13 to TRBJ2-2; 8 bases line up with TRBD1. CDR1 and CDR2 (germline): PRHDT, FYEKMQ (reference sequence). The CDR3 covers 15 residues. The junction had 7 bases not matched to a gene; V was cut back by 5 bases and J by 5 bases. The CDR3 loop reads CASSPPTGATGELFF. The CDR3, as DNA: TGTGCCAGCAGCCCGCCGACAGGGGCGACCGGGGAGCTGTTTTTT. The whole variable domain, remainder taken from reference TRBV13 and TRBJ2-2, is AAGVIQSPRHLIKEKRETATLKCYPIPRHDTVYWYQQGPGQDPQFLISFYEKMQSDKGSIPDRFSAQQFSDYHSELNMSSLELGDSALYFCASSPPTGATGELFFGEGSRLTVL.

The V gene is TRBV7-2, the J gene TRBJ2-3, with D possibly matching TRBD1 (5 bases). V gave up 2 bases and J gave up 1 base, with 10 bases separating them. The CDR3 has 15 residues. The V gene's germline CDR1 is SGHTA and CDR2 FQGNSA. CDR3 nucleotides: TGTGCCAGCAGCTTAATGGGGCGCGGCACAGATACGCAGTATTTT. Translating it yields CASSLMGRGTDTQYF.

V and J are TRBV6-6 and TRBJ2-7; 8 nucleotides agree with TRBD1. Looked up from germline, CDR1 is MNHNY and CDR2 is SVGAGI (reference sequence). The CDR3 consists of 16 residues. Germline trimming cut 4 bases from V and 3 bases from J; bases unmatched to any gene: 11. The CDR3 region has the DNA TGTGCCAGCAGTTCCTCATCCCTAGGGACAGGCTACGAGCAGTACTTC. Translating gives CASSSSSLGTGYEQYF.

The chain is built from TRBV7-2 and TRBJ1-1, with a weak D call TRBD1 (6 bases). The CDR3 sequence is 13 residues long. The V end was cut by 1 base, the J end by 9 bases, with 12 bases between. CDR1 and CDR2 (germline): SGHTA, FQGNSA. The chain's CDR3 is CASSLDREGKAFF. CDR3 nucleotide sequence: TGTGCCAGCAGCTTAGACAGGGAAGGAAAAGCTTTCTTT.

The chain uses TRBV28 and TRBJ2-5; TRBD1 matches 7 bases. Germline V gene data show CDR1 as MDHEN and CDR2 as SYDVKM. Trimming took 4 bases from V and 5 from J; bases not matched to a gene: 10. The length of the CDR3 is 15 residues. CDR3 nucleotide sequence: TGTGCCAGCAGTTCCCTTAATGACAGGGAGGAGACCCAGTACTTC. Translated: CASSSLNDREETQYF.

The V and J genes are TRBV7-2 and TRBJ2-2; possibly TRBD2 for D (5 bases). Germline V gives CDR1 SGHTA, CDR2 FQGNSA. V lost 0 bases and J lost 3, with 5 bases in between. The CDR3 has 14 amino acids. CDR3 DNA sequence: TGTGCCAGCAGCTTAGCGAGGGACACCGGGGAGCTGTTTTTT. Residues: CASSLARDTGELFF.

The chain links TRBV11-2 to TRBJ1-6; maybe TRBD1 (6 bases). Germline V gives CDR1 SGHAT, CDR2 FQNNGV. The V gene lost 5 bases and the J gene lost 6 bases, with 14 bases spanning the gap. The CDR3 consists of 15 residues. CDR3 region: CASSIRQAGNSPLHF. In DNA form, the CDR3 reads TGTGCCAGCAGCATTAGACAGGCTGGTAATTCACCCCTCCACTTT.

The rearrangement joins TRBV14 to TRBJ2-7; D is perhaps TRBD2 (5 bases). V lost 0 bases and J 7 bases, leaving 13 bases between the germline ends. Germline CDR1 is SGHDN and CDR2 is FVKESK. CDR3 length equals 14 residues. The CDR3 is CASSQESGGREQYF. In nucleotides, the CDR3 is TGTGCCAGCAGCCAAGAATCCGGCGGGCGAGAGCAGTACTTC.

The chain carries TRBV27 and TRBJ1-2; 7 positions agree with TRBD1. The CDR3 extends over 15 amino acids. The V gene end was trimmed by 6 bases and the J gene end by 6 bases; junction bases not matched to a gene: 13. Per germline, CDR1 MNHEY and CDR2 SMNVEV (reference sequence). The chain's CDR3 is CASRPSYDRVDGYTF. The CDR3 coding sequence is TGTGCCAGCAGGCCATCTTACGACAGGGTGGATGGCTACACCTTC.

This clone showed up just a few times. The J gene is TRBJ2-1, the V gene TRBV9; weak D call: TRBD1 (6 bases). The CDR3 contains 16 residues. CDR1 is SGDLS, CDR2 YYNGEE, per germline. The V end was cut by 0 bases, the J end by 3 bases, with 13 bases between. The DNA of the CDR3 is TGTGCCAGCAGCGTAGAAGGGGGTAGTTTCTACAATGAGCAGTTCTTC. Its protein is CASSVEGGSFYNEQFF.

V is TRBV9 and J is TRBJ2-1, with 12 bases identical to TRBD2. Germline V gene lookup returns CDR1 SGDLS and CDR2 YYNGEE. V shed 0 bases, J shed 1 base, and the junction held 5 bases outside the gene matches. There are 18 residues in the CDR3. CDR3 in DNA: TGTGCCAGCAGCGTAGAGGCTAGCGGGGGGGCGTCCTACAATGAGCAGTTCTTC. The encoded protein is CASSVEASGGASYNEQFF.

This chain joins TRBV28 and TRBJ2-5; 8 bases fit TRBD2. The J call may be wrong; the DNA end is better matched by TRBJ2-7. This CDR3 has 16 amino acids. Per the germline V gene, CDR1 is MDHEN and CDR2 is SYDVKM. DNA of the CDR3: TGTGCCAGCACCCTCCGGGGCCGGACTAGCTGGCCCGAGCAGTACTTC. This sequence encodes CASTLRGRTSWPEQYF.

This chain uses TRBV2 with TRBJ1-5; TRBD1 aligns across 9 bases. This CDR3 is built from 17 residues. V gave up 3 bases and J gave up 0 bases; unmatched junction bases: 6. The germline V gene has CDR1 SNHLY and CDR2 FYNNEI. CDR3 sequence reads: CASSEVGTGISNQPQHF. CDR3 nucleotide sequence: TGTGCCAGCAGTGAGGTCGGGACAGGGATTAGCAATCAGCCCCAGCATTTT. Complete variable domain (other parts from reference TRBV2 and TRBJ1-5): EPEVTQTPSHQVTQMGQEVILRCVPISNHLYFYWYRQILGQKVEFLVSFYNNEISEKSEIFDDQFSVERPDGSNFTLKIRSTKLEDSAMYFCASSEVGTGISNQPQHFGDGTRLSIL.

The chain links TRBV6-1 to TRBJ1-1, with D tentatively TRBD1 (5 bases). The germline V gene has CDR1 MNHNS and CDR2 SASEGT. The germline V and J ends were trimmed by 3 bases and 7 bases, with 9 bases remaining between them. The CDR3 is 12 residues long. Written as DNA, the CDR3 is TGTGCCAGCAGTGATGGGGCTTTTGAAGCTTTCTTT. It encodes CASSDGAFEAFF.

The table lists this clone with a few counts. The CDR3 DNA reads as TGTGCCAGCACAAACCTAGATAATGAAAAACTGTTTTTT. This encodes CASTNLDNEKLFF. V is TRBV7-9 and J is TRBJ1-4; D unresolved. V was cut by 7 bases and J by 4 bases, with 10 bases left in between. Germline-derived CDR1 and CDR2 are SEHNR and FQNEAQ (reference sequence). CDR3 length: 13 residues.